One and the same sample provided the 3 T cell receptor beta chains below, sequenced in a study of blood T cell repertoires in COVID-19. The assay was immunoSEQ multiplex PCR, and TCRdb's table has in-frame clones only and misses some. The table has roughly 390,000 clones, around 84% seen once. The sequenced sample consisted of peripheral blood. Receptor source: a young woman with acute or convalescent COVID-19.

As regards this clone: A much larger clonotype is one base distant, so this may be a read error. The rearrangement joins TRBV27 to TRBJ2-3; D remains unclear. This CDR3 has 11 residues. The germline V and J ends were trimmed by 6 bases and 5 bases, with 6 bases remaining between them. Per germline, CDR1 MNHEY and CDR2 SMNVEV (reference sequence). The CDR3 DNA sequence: TGTGCCAGCAGCTCCCGAGATACGCAGTATTTT. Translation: CASSSRDTQYF.

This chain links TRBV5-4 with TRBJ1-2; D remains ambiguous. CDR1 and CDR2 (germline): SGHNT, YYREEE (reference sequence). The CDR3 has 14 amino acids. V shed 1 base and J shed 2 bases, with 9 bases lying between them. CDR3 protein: CASSLYPRNYGYTF. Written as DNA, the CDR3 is TGTGCCAGCAGCTTGTATCCGAGGAACTATGGCTACACCTTC.

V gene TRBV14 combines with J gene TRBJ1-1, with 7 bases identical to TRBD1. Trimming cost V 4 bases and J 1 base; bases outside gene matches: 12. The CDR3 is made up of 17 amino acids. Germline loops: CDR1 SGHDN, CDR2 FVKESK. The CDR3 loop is CASSPKTGRNKNTEAFF. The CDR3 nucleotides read TGTGCCAGCAGCCCTAAGACAGGGAGGAACAAGAACACTGAAGCTTTCTTT.